These T cell receptor beta chains were read from a single sample in a study of CD8+CD57+ T cells in acquired aplastic anemia. One entry per CDR3 protein results from TCRdb running MiXCR on the reads. This sample yields 110,000 or so distinct CDR3 sequences, of which under 65% are seen a single time; roughly 29% belongs to the top ten. The sample taken for sequencing was sorted CD4+, CD8+, or CD8+CD57+ T cells (not recorded which) from PBMCs. These receptors all stem from a human donor with aplastic anemia. The CDR3 runs from the conserved cysteine through the conserved F or W.

14	TRBV7-6	TRBJ2-5	CASRADTQGETQYF
13	TRBV20-1	TRBJ2-5	CSASVQGRETQYF
17	TRBV10-3	TRBJ2-5	CAISEKWGEGAEETQYF
14	TRBV24-1	TRBJ1-2	CATSDRDRVAGYTF
14	TRBV25-1	TRBJ2-3	CASSGITGTDTQYF
13	TRBV10-3	TRBJ1-1	CALGRDGGTEAFF
13	TRBV29-1	TRBJ2-1	CSVEDLTYNEQFF
16	TRBV11-1	TRBJ2-7	CASSLAGGRSSYEQYF
14	TRBV20-1	TRBJ1-1	CSAIKDGWNTEAFF
14	TRBV2	TRBJ2-5	CASSQRLTQETQYF
18	TRBV4-2	TRBJ2-3	CASSPGLAGGPSTDTQYF
17	TRBV4-2	TRBJ2-1	CASSDAGLAGDRNEQFF
14	TRBV28	TRBJ1-2	CASSPGTGWDGYTF
14	TRBV14	TRBJ2-5	CASSQGQMQETQYF
12	TRBV7-3	TRBJ2-5	CASSLVVETQYF
14	TRBV19	TRBJ2-1	CASVGGGAYNEQFF
12	TRBV2	TRBJ2-7	CASRRDSYEQYF
14	TRBV12-5	TRBJ2-3	CVSGIGGRTDTQYF
15	TRBV20-1	TRBJ2-2	CSARTRSSNTGELFF
14	TRBV7-2	TRBJ1-3	CASSWGTSGNTIYF
15	TRBV28	TRBJ1-2	CASSPSRQRRYGYTF
15	TRBV25-1	TRBJ2-1	CASSEGSSGTNEQFF
16	TRBV10-3	TRBJ2-1	CAISETGTSGSGEQFF
17	TRBV11-1	TRBJ1-1	CASSSRDDPVVGTEAFF
16	TRBV13	TRBJ2-1	CASSSTSGSPYNEQFF
13	TRBV10-3	TRBJ1-2	CAIRGASTGGYTF